This T cell receptor beta chain comes out of a study of blood T cell repertoires in COVID-19. The CDR3 runs to 18 residues. CDR1 is SGHRS and CDR2 is YFSETQ in the germline V gene. V lost 0 bases and J lost 5; bases outside the gene matches: 13. Data came from immunoSEQ multiplex PCR; TCRdb stores just in-frame clones and leaves some out. Of over 150,000 clones listed, approximately 88% are singletons. Patients of the Seattle cohort, enrolled during active infection, were followed longitudinally. V is TRBV5-1 and J is TRBJ2-3; 9 nucleotides align to TRBD2. The source material was peripheral blood. This clonotype was sampled from a woman in her forties with COVID-19, enrolled during active disease. The CDR3 reads CASSLESYGAGGLDTQYF. The DNA of the CDR3 is TGCGCCAGCAGCTTGGAGTCTTATGGTGCGGGGGGGCTAGATACGCAGTATTTT.